One sample yielded the 26 T cell receptor beta chains listed below, sequenced in a study of post-analysis software for immune sequencing data. The antigens of these receptors remain unknown. Overall study findings and caveats: Five TRBV segments appeared more often in patients than in controls, and TRBV5-6, TRBV5-1 and TRBV20-1 were among these.

TCR beta cDNA libraries included unique molecular identifiers. TCRdb processed the PCR reads anew with MiXCR; each CDR3 protein has one entry. The data show hundreds of thousands of distinct CDR3 sequences, roughly 27% seen once. Material for sequencing was blood. The receptors shown here come from a girl aged 10 to 17 with multiple sclerosis.

This clonotype has a handful of counts. The chain couples TRBV27 to TRBJ2-7; 11 bases are shared with TRBD2. After removal of 7 bases from V and 7 bases from J, the junction contained 12 bases not matched to a gene. The CDR3 runs 15 residues. Germline V gene lookup returns CDR1 MNHEY and CDR2 SMNVEV (reference sequence). The CDR3 region has the DNA TGTGCCAGCAAAGCGCTAGCGGGGGGAACGGGGGAGCAGTACTTC. Translating it yields CASKALAGGTGEQYF.

J is TRBJ2-1 and V is TRBV20-1, with 10 bases fitting TRBD1. The CDR3 has 14 amino acids. V dropped 3 bases and J dropped 7; count of bases not matched to a gene: 6. Germline assignment: CDR1 DFQATT and CDR2 SNEGSKA (reference sequence). In DNA, the CDR3 is TGCAGTGCTAGGAAGGGACAGGGGCGGAATGAGCAGTTCTTC. As protein: CSARKGQGRNEQFF.

This clonotype was found many times. The chain links TRBV20-1 to TRBJ2-7, with 11 bases matching TRBD2. The CDR3 sequence is 16 residues long. With V trimmed by 3 bases and J by 0 bases, 7 bases remained unmatched. Germline V gene data show CDR1 as DFQATT and CDR2 as SNEGSKA (reference sequence). This chain's CDR3 is CSARRPSGRTSYEQYF. In DNA form, the CDR3 reads TGCAGTGCTAGGAGACCTAGCGGGAGGACCTCCTACGAGCAGTACTTC.

This clonotype was recorded a few times. The chain is built from TRBV5-1 and TRBJ2-3; TRBD2 aligns across 8 bases. The J segment lost 0 bases and the V segment lost 3 bases, leaving 6 bases of the junction unmatched. The CDR3 is made up of 16 amino acids. Germline CDR1 is SGHRS and CDR2 is YFSETQ. The CDR3 protein is CASSSPTSVSTDTQYF. In DNA form, the CDR3 reads TGCGCCAGCAGCTCTCCGACTAGCGTGAGCACAGATACGCAGTATTTT.

This chain uses TRBV20-1 with TRBJ1-2; D gene ambiguous. The CDR3 is 13 residues long. CDR1 is DFQATT, CDR2 SNEGSKA, per germline (reference sequence). The V gene lost 6 bases and the J gene lost 0 bases, with 11 bases spanning the gap. This chain's CDR3 is CSAAVVPNYGYTF. CDR3 coding DNA: TGCAGTGCCGCCGTAGTGCCTAACTATGGCTACACCTTC.

This clonotype appeared a few times. The V and J genes are TRBV24-1 and TRBJ2-3; TRBD2 matches at 9 bases. Germline trimming cut 0 bases from V and 0 bases from J; bases unmatched to any gene: 3. Per germline, CDR1 KGHDR and CDR2 SFDVKD. CDR3 length: 17 residues. CDR3 in DNA: TGTGCCACCAGTGATTTGGGGAGCGGGGGGAGCACAGATACGCAGTATTTT. Protein product: CATSDLGSGGSTDTQYF.

A remark on this clonotype: A much larger clone differs from this one at a single base, so this may be a read error. The V gene is TRBV7-9, the J gene TRBJ2-5; 9 bases are shared with TRBD2. The DNA end favors TRBJ2-7, so the J call may be wrong. This CDR3 contains 15 residues. Per germline, CDR1 SEHNR and CDR2 FQNEAQ (reference sequence). The CDR3, as DNA: TGTGTCAGCAGCCAGACTAGCGGTACCACCTACGAGCAGTACTTC. It codes for CVSSQTSGTTYEQYF.

The chain combines TRBV29-1 with TRBJ1-1; D is unresolved. The CDR3 length is 15 residues. Germline V gene data show CDR1 as SQVTM and CDR2 as ANQGSEA. Trimming left V 8 bases short and J 1 base short, with 20 bases between. CDR3 sequence (DNA): TGCAGCTCCCATGGGTCCCACCGGACGAACACTGAAGCTTTCTTT. Translating it yields CSSHGSHRTNTEAFF.

This clonotype occurred many times. V is TRBV7-6 and J is TRBJ2-7; D may match TRBD1 or TRBD2 (6 bases each). This CDR3 region has 15 residues. Trimming took off 0 bases at V and 2 bases at J, with 11 bases between the two ends. CDR1 is SGHVS, CDR2 FNYEAQ, per germline. CDR3 DNA: TGTGCCAGCAGCTTAGCGGCCGGGGGCGCCTACGAGCAGTACTTC. This gives the protein CASSLAAGGAYEQYF.

This clonotype was seen more than once but under ten times. The V gene is TRBV12-3 or TRBV12-4, the J gene TRBJ2-5, with D maybe TRBD1 (6 bases). This CDR3 has 15 residues. The V end lost 5 bases, the J end lost 11 bases, and 24 bases lay between the germline ends. DNA for the CDR3: TGTGCCAGCAGTCCCACCGGGACAATAGGGGCTGAGCAGTACTTC. This encodes CASSPTGTIGAEQYF.

This clonotype was seen a few times. This chain joins TRBV12-5 and TRBJ2-1; 12 bases are shared with TRBD2. Germline lookup yields CDR1 LGHNT and CDR2 FRNRAP. V trimming: 6 bases; J trimming: 5 bases; junction bases outside the gene matches: 2. The CDR3 covers 14 residues. The CDR3 protein is CASGTSGGNNEQFF. CDR3 bases: TGTGCTAGTGGGACTAGCGGGGGAAACAATGAGCAGTTCTTC.

This clonotype was observed a few times. The genes are TRBV6-2 or TRBV6-3 and TRBJ1-6; 10 bases are a match to TRBD1. Germline CDR1 is MNHEY and CDR2 is SVGEGT. Germline trimming cut 6 bases from V and 10 bases from J; bases unmatched to any gene: 12. CDR3 length: 16 amino acids. CDR3 sequence reads: CASSQSGGTGESPLHF. The CDR3 DNA sequence: TGTGCCAGCAGCCAAAGCGGCGGGACAGGGGAGTCACCCCTCCACTTT.

This clonotype was counted only a few times. The rearrangement joins TRBV5-5 to TRBJ2-1; D unclear. Trimming stripped 1 base from V and 8 bases from J, with 10 bases between. The germline V gene has CDR1 SGHKS and CDR2 YYEKEE (reference sequence). The CDR3 runs 13 residues. The CDR3 reads CASSLISRDEQFF. The CDR3 DNA is TGTGCCAGCAGCTTGATCTCTAGGGATGAGCAGTTCTTC.

V is TRBV7-9 and J is TRBJ2-1; 9 bases map to TRBD2. J gave up 9 bases and V 5 bases, and 14 bases lay outside the gene matches. Per germline, CDR1 SEHNR and CDR2 FQNEAQ (reference sequence). This CDR3 contains 16 residues. CDR3 nucleotides: TGTGCCAGCAGCAAGAGGTGGCTAGCGGGGTCCGGTGAGCAGTTCTTC. This codes for CASSKRWLAGSGEQFF.

The chain employs TRBV29-1 and TRBJ2-3, with TRBD2 as a possible D gene (5 bases). The CDR3 has 12 residues. With 5 bases removed from V and 4 bases from J, the gap between germline ends came to 10 bases. Germline loops: CDR1 SQVTM, CDR2 ANQGSEA. The CDR3 is CSVILRADTQYF. The CDR3 nucleotides are TGCAGCGTTATTTTGCGGGCAGATACGCAGTATTTT.

Concerning this clonotype: A single base separates this from a much larger clone, so it may be a read error. The chain uses TRBV29-1 and TRBJ2-1, with 7 bases that match TRBD1. In germline, CDR1 is SQVTM, CDR2 ANQGSEA. Trimming at V came to 7 bases and at J to 8 bases, leaving 14 bases not matched to a gene. The CDR3 sequence is 14 residues long. Here the CDR3 reads CSAPPGQVHDEQFF. The CDR3 DNA reads as TGCAGCGCCCCCCCCGGACAGGTACATGATGAGCAGTTCTTC.

This clonotype occurred a few times. This sequence joins TRBV6-5 and TRBJ2-5, with TRBD1 as a possible D gene (6 bases). The CDR3 is 15 residues long. Germline loops: CDR1 MNHEY, CDR2 SVGAGI. V was clipped by 5 bases and J by 5 bases, with 18 bases between them. The CDR3 DNA reads TGTGCCAGCAGTCGGACCGGGACACAAAGGGAGACCCAGTACTTC. Amino acid sequence: CASSRTGTQRETQYF.

This chain uses TRBV20-1 with TRBJ1-1; TRBD1 agrees at 8 bases. The germline V gene has CDR1 DFQATT and CDR2 SNEGSKA (reference sequence). The J segment lost 1 base and the V segment lost 3 bases, leaving 1 base of the junction unmatched. This CDR3 has 13 residues. The CDR3 DNA reads as TGCAGTGCTAGGGGACAGGCGAACACTGAAGCTTTCTTT. This gives the protein CSARGQANTEAFF.

This clonotype turned up a few times. This chain links TRBV27 with TRBJ2-5; 9 positions agree with TRBD2. Losses at the gene ends were 1 base for V and 6 bases for J; bases not matched to a gene: 6. The V gene's germline CDR1 is MNHEY and CDR2 SMNVEV (reference sequence). The CDR3 is 15 residues long. CDR3 sequence reads: CASSLLASGTKTQYF. In DNA, the CDR3 is TGTGCCAGCAGTTTATTGGCTAGCGGGACAAAGACCCAGTACTTC.

The V call is TRBV29-1, the J call TRBJ1-2; D unclear. The V gene's germline CDR1 is SQVTM and CDR2 ANQGSEA. There are 11 residues in the CDR3. CDR3 sequence (DNA): TGCAGTGTCGCCCTTAGGGAAGGCTACACCTTC. This sequence encodes CSVALREGYTF.

This chain joins TRBV10-1 and TRBJ2-5; weak D call: TRBD2 (6 bases). This CDR3 region has 16 residues. Trimming took off 3 bases at V and 11 bases at J, with 25 bases between the two ends. Germline V gene sequence: CDR1 WNHNN, CDR2 SYGVQD (reference sequence). CDR3 coding DNA: TGCGCCAGCAGTGAAACCGGTGGTCTCGCCGGAGGGGAGCAGTACTTC. Protein: CASSETGGLAGGEQYF.

This clonotype has just a few counts. The chain joins TRBV20-1 to TRBJ2-7; D is unclear. Trimming took 4 bases from V and 3 from J, leaving 10 bases between them. Germline V gene lookup returns CDR1 DFQATT and CDR2 SNEGSKA (reference sequence). There are 12 residues in the CDR3. CDR3 bases: TGCAGTGCTATGCTACCACTCTACGAGCAGTACTTC. Translation gives CSAMLPLYEQYF.

This clonotype was detected only a few times. The chain couples TRBV29-1 to TRBJ1-2; D possibly corresponds to TRBD1 (5 bases). Germline-derived CDR1 and CDR2 are SQVTM and ANQGSEA. Trimming took 3 bases from V and 2 from J, leaving 16 bases between them. This CDR3 is 15 amino acids long. The CDR3 loop reads CSVDTPGGVNYGYTF. Written as DNA, the CDR3 is TGCAGCGTTGACACCCCGGGGGGGGTGAACTATGGCTACACCTTC. Using reference TRBV29-1 and TRBJ1-2 for the parts outside the CDR3, the full variable domain is SAVISQKPSRDICQRGTSLTIQCQVDSQVTMMFWYRQQPGQSLTLIATANQGSEATYESGFVIDKFPISRPNLTFSTLTVSNMSPEDSSIYLCSVDTPGGVNYGYTFGSGTRLTVV.

This clonotype was observed many times. The chain joins TRBV7-2 to TRBJ1-2, with 8 bases identical to TRBD1. Trimming took 1 base from V and 2 from J; bases not matched to a gene: 0. Germline values: CDR1 SGHTA, CDR2 FQGNSA. The CDR3 consists of 14 residues. CDR3 residues: CASSLGQGNYGYTF. The CDR3 region has the DNA TGTGCCAGCAGCTTAGGACAGGGGAACTATGGCTACACCTTC.

This clonotype was counted only a few times. This chain connects TRBV20-1 to TRBJ2-5; D ambiguous. V dropped 2 bases and J dropped 5 bases, with 15 bases sitting between them. CDR3 size: 14 residues. Germline V gene lookup returns CDR1 DFQATT and CDR2 SNEGSKA (reference sequence). This CDR3 reads CSARQFESSETQYF. The CDR3 coding sequence is TGCAGTGCTAGACAATTCGAGAGCTCGGAGACCCAGTACTTC.

The chain carries TRBV4-1 and TRBJ1-4; 7 bases match TRBD1. The CDR3 consists of 16 residues. Per germline, CDR1 MGHRA and CDR2 YSYEKL. Trimming cost V 2 bases and J 7 bases; bases outside gene matches: 10. CDR3 protein: CASSQPLRGPGEKLFF. CDR3 coding DNA: TGCGCCAGCAGCCAACCACTAAGGGGGCCCGGTGAAAAACTGTTTTTT.